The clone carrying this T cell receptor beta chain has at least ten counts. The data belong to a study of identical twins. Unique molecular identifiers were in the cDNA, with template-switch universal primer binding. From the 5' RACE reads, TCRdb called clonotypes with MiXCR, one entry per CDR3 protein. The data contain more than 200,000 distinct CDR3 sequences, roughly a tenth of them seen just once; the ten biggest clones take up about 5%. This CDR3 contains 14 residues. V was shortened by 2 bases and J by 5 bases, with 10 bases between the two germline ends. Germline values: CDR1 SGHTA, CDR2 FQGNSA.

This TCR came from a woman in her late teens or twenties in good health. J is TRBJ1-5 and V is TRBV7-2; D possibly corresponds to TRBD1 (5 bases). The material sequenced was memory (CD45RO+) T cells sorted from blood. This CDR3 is CASSLLGRDQPQHF. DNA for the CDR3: TGTGCCAGCAGCTTATTGGGGCGAGATCAGCCCCAGCATTTT.